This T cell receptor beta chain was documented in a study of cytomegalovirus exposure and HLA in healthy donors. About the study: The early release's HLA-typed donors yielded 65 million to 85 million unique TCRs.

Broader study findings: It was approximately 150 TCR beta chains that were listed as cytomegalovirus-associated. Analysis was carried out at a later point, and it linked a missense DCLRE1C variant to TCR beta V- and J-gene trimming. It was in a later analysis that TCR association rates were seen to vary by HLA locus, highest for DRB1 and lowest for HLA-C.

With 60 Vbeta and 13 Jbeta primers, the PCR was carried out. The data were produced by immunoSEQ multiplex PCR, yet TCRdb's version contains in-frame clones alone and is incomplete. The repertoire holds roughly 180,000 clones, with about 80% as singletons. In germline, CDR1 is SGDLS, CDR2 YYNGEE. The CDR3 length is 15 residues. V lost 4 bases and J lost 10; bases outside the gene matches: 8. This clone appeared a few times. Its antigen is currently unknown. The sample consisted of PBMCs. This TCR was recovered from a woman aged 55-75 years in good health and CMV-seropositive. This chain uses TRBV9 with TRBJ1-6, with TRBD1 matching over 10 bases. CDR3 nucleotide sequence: TGTGCCAGCAGCAAGACCGGGACAGGGGTATCACCCCTCCACTTT. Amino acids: CASSKTGTGVSPLHF.